Listed below are T cell receptor beta chains from one sample, sequenced in a study of patients and donors after allogeneic stem cell transplantation. TCRdb itself ran the RT-PCR reads through MiXCR, one entry per CDR3 protein. In the table there are more than 850,000 distinct CDR3 sequences, approximately 18% of which are singletons. The sample taken for sequencing was blood, either unsorted or a sorted T cell fraction (not recorded which). Source of these receptors: a human donor who was either an allogeneic HSCT recipient or a stem cell or donor lymphocyte infusion donor (not recorded which). It is not recorded whose cells these are; they may come from a transplant donor. Both conserved end residues are part of each CDR3. Fields, in order: V gene, J gene, CDR3 length, CDR3 protein.

TRBV30,TRBJ2-7,15,CAWSVGLANSYEQYF
TRBV12-3/TRBV12-4,TRBJ1-2,13,CASGELGDYGYTF
TRBV18,TRBJ1-4,15,CASSPPGQPNEKLFF
TRBV7-6,TRBJ2-3,16,CASSLETGVGTDTQYF
TRBV7-6,TRBJ2-1,14,CASSLALTFNEQFF
TRBV18,TRBJ1-4,12,CASSPGQEKLFF
TRBV7-8,TRBJ1-3,17,CASSPRRAAISGNTIYF
TRBV5-6,TRBJ2-6,16,CASSFSLTSGANVLTF
TRBV11-2,TRBJ1-6,14,CASSLWDTNSPLHF
TRBV5-5,TRBJ1-1,11,CASSLLSEAFF
TRBV7-9,TRBJ1-1,16,CASSSSRTGPDTEAFF
TRBV5-5,TRBJ2-1,16,CASIDKGTSGSGEQFF
TRBV5-5,TRBJ1-4,17,CASSLAGTGIQSEKLFF
TRBV2,TRBJ1-1,14,CASGIGWAATEAFF
TRBV9,TRBJ1-1,16,CASSVGQGAKNTEAFF
TRBV7-8,TRBJ2-2,14,CASSSLPAGGELFF
TRBV7-8,TRBJ2-1,15,CASSQGLAGAGEQFF
TRBV5-6,TRBJ2-3,16,CASSLRGRPHTDTQYF
TRBV20-1,TRBJ1-2,16,CSATTEQGPANYGYTF
TRBV5-1,TRBJ2-3,15,CASSRGGAATDTQYF
TRBV20-1,TRBJ2-7,13,CSARPGWTYEQYF
TRBV9,TRBJ2-5,14,CASSAAGTQETQYF
TRBV5-1,TRBJ2-3,16,CASSYPGTSSTDTQYF
TRBV6-1,TRBJ2-2,15,CASRGLAGGSGELFF
TRBV20-1,TRBJ2-7,16,CSASGVGGRVSYEQYF
TRBV3-1,TRBJ2-2,16,CASSQRAMGKRGELFF
TRBV29-1,TRBJ2-3,14,CSVVAGGRTDTQYF
TRBV7-2,TRBJ2-7,16,CASSLVSGSSVYEQYF
TRBV9,TRBJ2-3,15,CASSSLTPVRDTQYF
TRBV5-4,TRBJ2-5,13,CASSDEGAKTQYF
TRBV6-2/TRBV6-3,TRBJ1-2,15,CASSYYGPPNYGYTF
TRBV25-1,TRBJ1-4,12,CASSVEYEKLFF
TRBV2,TRBJ2-3,14,CASKEGGAADTQYF
TRBV5-6,TRBJ2-7,17,CASSLTSGTDNSYEQYF
TRBV11-2,TRBJ2-1,18,CASSLSGAGGLGYNEQFF
TRBV7-8,TRBJ2-3,15,CASRKLAGGVDTQYF
TRBV12-3/TRBV12-4,TRBJ2-7,11,CASSPGIGQYF
TRBV20-1,TRBJ1-1,14,CSASRDSLVTEAFF
TRBV6-1,TRBJ2-5,13,CASSRLAEETQYF
TRBV7-9,TRBJ2-3,15,CASSRQGAFADTQYF
TRBV27,TRBJ2-1,14,CASRTGQNYNEQFF
TRBV10-3,TRBJ2-7,13,CAISARISYEQYF
TRBV6-2/TRBV6-3,TRBJ2-7,14,CASSSSGTGSEQYF
TRBV12-3/TRBV12-4,TRBJ2-3,15,CASSPMGGPTDTQYF
TRBV6-1,TRBJ1-1,14,CASRRDTMNTEAFF
TRBV12-3/TRBV12-4,TRBJ2-2,16,CASRGSGGANTGELFF
TRBV5-5,TRBJ2-5,15,CASSFGPGQGETQYF
TRBV6-5,TRBJ2-7,16,CASSWGLAGEVDEQYF
TRBV7-9,TRBJ1-4,13,CASSLQINENLFF
TRBV5-1,TRBJ1-1,13,CASSMTGRAEAFF
TRBV27,TRBJ1-6,15,CASGQRRDIASPLHF
TRBV20-1,TRBJ2-7,14,CSARGSGKSYEQYF
TRBV12-3/TRBV12-4,TRBJ2-7,15,CASSFLAGARDEQYF
TRBV6-5,TRBJ2-5,17,CASSYTGGAGTQETQYF
TRBV24-1,TRBJ2-7,16,CATSDDPGQGNNEQYF